The 5 T cell receptor beta chains below come from one sample, sequenced in a study of a mutant IDH1 vaccine in newly diagnosed glioma. These receptors lack a known antigen. Clones were sequenced by immunoSEQ multiplex PCR, and TCRdb holds only the in-frame ones, with some missing. This sample yields 35,000 to 45,000 clones, of which 83% are seen a single time; over 4.5% belongs to the top ten. Indicated time point: week 35, safety follow-up. In the vaccine, a single dose held 300 ug of the mutant IDH1 20-mer peptide, along with topical imiquimod. The specimen was PBMCs, collected from a glioma patient whose treatment included an IDH1 peptide vaccine. These receptors came from a woman in her fifties or sixties with glioma.

This sequence joins TRBV5-4 and TRBJ1-3; D remains unclear. CDR3 length: 16 residues. The germline V gene has CDR1 SGHNT and CDR2 YYREEE (reference sequence). Trimming left V 2 bases short and J 0 bases short, with 12 bases between. CDR3 coding DNA: TGTGCCAGCAGCTTACAACAGCCCCTCTCTGGAAACACCATATATTTT. The encoded protein is CASSLQQPLSGNTIYF.

J is TRBJ2-1 and V is TRBV29-1; 11 nucleotides agree with TRBD1. The CDR3 consists of 14 residues. Germline trimming cut 7 bases from V and 7 bases from J; bases unmatched to any gene: 9. Per the germline V gene, CDR1 is SQVTM and CDR2 is ANQGSEA. The DNA for the CDR3 is TGCAGCGCCGGATGGACAGGGGGCACGAATGAGCAGTTCTTC. It is translated as CSAGWTGGTNEQFF.

In its sample, this clone was seen once. This chain uses TRBV19 with TRBJ1-2; perhaps TRBD1 as D (6 bases). Germline CDR1 reads LNHDA; CDR2 reads SQIVND (reference sequence). Trimming pared 3 bases from V and 3 bases from J, leaving 11 bases between. This CDR3 contains 14 residues. The CDR3 DNA is TGTGCCAGTAGTATGTTGGGACAAGACTATGGCTACACCTTC. Translated, it gives CASSMLGQDYGYTF.

The chain uses TRBV7-8 and TRBJ1-3; 7 bases agree with TRBD1. The CDR3 extends over 14 amino acids. The germline V gene encodes CDR1 SGHVS and CDR2 FQNEAQ. The junction had 5 bases not matched to a gene; V was cut back by 5 bases and J by 4 bases. CDR3 DNA sequence: TGTGCCAGCAGCCACAGGGGTTACGGAAACACCATATATTTT. Encoded protein: CASSHRGYGNTIYF.

With regard to this clone: The germline gene is not matched at one end of the junction; a read error may be the cause. The CDR3 DNA reads TGTGCAAGTAGAAGGACAGGGGTTTTTTATAGCAATCAGCCCCAGCATTTT. Its protein is CASRRTGVFYSNQPQHF. The V gene is TRBV19, the J gene TRBJ1-5, with TRBD1 identical over 9 bases. CDR1 is LNHDA and CDR2 is SQIVND in the germline V gene (reference sequence). This CDR3 contains 17 residues.